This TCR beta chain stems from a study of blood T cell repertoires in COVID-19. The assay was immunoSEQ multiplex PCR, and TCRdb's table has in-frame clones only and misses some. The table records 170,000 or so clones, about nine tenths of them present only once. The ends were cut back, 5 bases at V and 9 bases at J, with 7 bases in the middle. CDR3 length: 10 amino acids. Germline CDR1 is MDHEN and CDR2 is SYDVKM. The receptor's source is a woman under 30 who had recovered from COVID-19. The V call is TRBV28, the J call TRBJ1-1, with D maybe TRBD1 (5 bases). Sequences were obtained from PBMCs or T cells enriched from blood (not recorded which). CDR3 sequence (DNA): TGTGCCAGCAGTCAGGGTCAAGCTTTCTTT. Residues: CASSQGQAFF.